One T cell receptor beta chain is described in this entry. This entry comes from a study of control samples from healthy donors and cancer patients. Method: immunoSEQ multiplex PCR; TCRdb's copy keeps in-frame clones and lacks some. The table lists under 200,000 clones, 96% of them singletons, with approximately 0.93% in the top ten. Germline lookup yields CDR1 WNHNN and CDR2 SYGVQD (reference sequence). V was pared by 4 bases and J by 7 bases, with 5 bases of the junction left unmatched. The CDR3 totals 15 residues. The chain uses TRBV10-1 and TRBJ2-1, with TRBD2 identical over 12 bases. This receptor was taken from a woman in her twenties or thirties in good health. The sample taken for sequencing was blood. The CDR3 DNA reads as TGCGCCAGCAGTGGACTAGCGGGAGCTTTGAATGAGCAGTTCTTC. The encoded protein is CASSGLAGALNEQFF.